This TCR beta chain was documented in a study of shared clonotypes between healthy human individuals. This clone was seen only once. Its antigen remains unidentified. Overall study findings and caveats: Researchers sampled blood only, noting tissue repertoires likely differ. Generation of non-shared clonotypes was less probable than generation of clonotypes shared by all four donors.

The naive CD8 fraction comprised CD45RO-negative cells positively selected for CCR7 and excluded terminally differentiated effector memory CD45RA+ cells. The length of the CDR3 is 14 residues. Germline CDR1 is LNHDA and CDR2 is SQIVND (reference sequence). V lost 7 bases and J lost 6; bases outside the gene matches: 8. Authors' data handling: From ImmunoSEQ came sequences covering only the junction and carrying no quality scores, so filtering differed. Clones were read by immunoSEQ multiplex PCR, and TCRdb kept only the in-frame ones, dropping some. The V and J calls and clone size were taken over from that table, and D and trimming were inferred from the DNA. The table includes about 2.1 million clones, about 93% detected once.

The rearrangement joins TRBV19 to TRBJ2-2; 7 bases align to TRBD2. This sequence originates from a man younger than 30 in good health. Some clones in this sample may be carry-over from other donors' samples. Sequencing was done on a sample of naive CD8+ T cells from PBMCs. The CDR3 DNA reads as TGTGCCAGTACCCATAGCGGGCGGCCCGGGGAGCTGTTTTTT. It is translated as CASTHSGRPGELFF.